These T cell receptor beta chains were read from a single sample in a study of patients and donors after allogeneic stem cell transplantation. TCRdb re-derived calls from the RT-PCR reads in MiXCR, one entry per CDR3 protein. The sample holds about 150,000 distinct CDR3 sequences, about two fifths seen once. Sequenced: blood, either unsorted or a sorted T cell fraction (not recorded which). Receptor source: a human donor who was either an allogeneic HSCT recipient or a stem cell or donor lymphocyte infusion donor (not recorded which). It is not recorded whose cells these are; they may come from a transplant donor. Each CDR3 is given with its conserved first and last residue. Fields, in order: D gene, clone size, V gene, J gene, CDR3 DNA, CDR3 protein. The D gene is left open where the match is weak. The size of a clone is reported for some rows only, either as once, few or many, or as a class for expanded clones.

D: .
size: .
V: TRBV20-1
J: TRBJ1-2
DNA: TGCAGTGCTAGGGCCGCTGGCTACACCTTC
CDR3: CSARAAGYTF

D: TRBD1
size: few
V: TRBV12-3/TRBV12-4
J: TRBJ1-2
DNA: TGTGCCAGCAGTCTTACCGCGACAGGGATCTATGGCTACACCTTC
CDR3: CASSLTATGIYGYTF

D: .
size: few
V: TRBV20-1
J: TRBJ1-5
DNA: TGCAGTGCTAGGGAGGGCGTACAGCCCCAGCATTTT
CDR3: CSAREGVQPQHF

D: .
size: .
V: TRBV25-1
J: TRBJ2-1
DNA: TGTGCCAGCAGTGAACAGGTGGGTTACTCCTACAATGAGCAGTTCTTC
CDR3: CASSEQVGYSYNEQFF

D: .
size: .
V: TRBV29-1
J: TRBJ2-5
DNA: TGCAGCGTTGAAGAGGTTGGAGAAGAGACCCAGTACTTC
CDR3: CSVEEVGEETQYF

D: .
size: once
V: TRBV19
J: TRBJ1-1
DNA: TGTGCCAGTAGTATTGAAGCTTTCTTT
CDR3: CASSIEAFF

D: .
size: .
V: TRBV12-3/TRBV12-4
J: TRBJ1-1
DNA: TGTGCCAGCAGTTTAACCGGGGGGAAGACTGAAGCTTTCTTT
CDR3: CASSLTGGKTEAFF

D: .
size: .
V: TRBV10-3
J: TRBJ1-1
DNA: TGTGCCATCGGGCGAGATGGCACTGAAGCTTTCTTT
CDR3: CAIGRDGTEAFF

D: .
size: few
V: TRBV12-3/TRBV12-4
J: TRBJ2-7
DNA: TGTGCCAGCAGTTTGGACGGAGGGCCTTACGAGCAGTACTTC
CDR3: CASSLDGGPYEQYF

D: .
size: few
V: TRBV12-3/TRBV12-4
J: TRBJ1-6
DNA: TGTGCCAGCAGTTACGGCCGGGTTAATTCACCCCTCCACTTT
CDR3: CASSYGRVNSPLHF

D: TRBD2
size: few
V: TRBV3-1
J: TRBJ2-5
DNA: TGTGCCAGCAGCCTTTTCGGAGGACTAGAGGTGGTTCTCCAAGAGACCCAGTACTTC
CDR3: CASSLFGGLEVVLQETQYF

D: TRBD1
size: .
V: TRBV7-8
J: TRBJ1-2
DNA: TGTGCCAGCAGCTTAGCAGGGGGCGCGGGCTATGGCTACACCTTC
CDR3: CASSLAGGAGYGYTF

D: .
size: few
V: TRBV15
J: TRBJ2-5
DNA: TGTGCCACCAGAAGGACTCACCAAGAGACCCAGTACTTC
CDR3: CATRRTHQETQYF

D: .
size: .
V: TRBV4-3
J: TRBJ1-6
DNA: TGCGCCAGCAGCCAACTCATACGACAGAGGAGTAATTCACCCCTCCACTTT
CDR3: CASSQLIRQRSNSPLHF

D: TRBD2
size: .
V: TRBV12-3/TRBV12-4
J: TRBJ2-1
DNA: TGTGCCAGCAGTTTAGAGGTGTCTAGCGGCTACAATGAGCAGTTCTTC
CDR3: CASSLEVSSGYNEQFF

D: .
size: .
V: TRBV6-5
J: TRBJ1-4
DNA: TGTGCCAGCAGTTACATGGGGCGGGCTGAAAAACTGTTTTTT
CDR3: CASSYMGRAEKLFF

D: .
size: .
V: TRBV10-3
J: TRBJ1-2
DNA: TGTGCCATCAGTGAGACCTTCTATGGCTACACCTTC
CDR3: CAISETFYGYTF

D: .
size: .
V: TRBV25-1
J: TRBJ1-3
DNA: TGTGCCAGCAGTGAATATATAGGGTCTGGAAACACCATATATTTT
CDR3: CASSEYIGSGNTIYF

D: .
size: .
V: TRBV6-1
J: TRBJ2-1
DNA: TGTGCCAGCACCCGTAGCTCCTACAATGAGCAGTTCTTC
CDR3: CASTRSSYNEQFF

D: .
size: .
V: TRBV11-2
J: TRBJ2-3
DNA: TGTGCCAGCAGCTTAGGTTCCACAGATACGCAGTATTTT
CDR3: CASSLGSTDTQYF

D: .
size: .
V: TRBV27
J: TRBJ1-5
DNA: TGTGCCAGCAGTTTATTGACGGGGGACTTCCCCCAGCATTTT
CDR3: CASSLLTGDFPQHF

D: .
size: .
V: TRBV12-3/TRBV12-4
J: TRBJ2-7
DNA: .
CDR3: CASWGTGTDSYERYF

D: .
size: .
V: TRBV12-3/TRBV12-4
J: TRBJ1-2
DNA: TGTGCCAGCAGTGTCGACAGGTTCTATGGCTACACCTTC
CDR3: CASSVDRFYGYTF

D: .
size: .
V: TRBV25-1
J: TRBJ1-1
DNA: TGTGCCAGCAGTGACCCGGCGGGCTTGAACACTGAAGCTTTCTTT
CDR3: CASSDPAGLNTEAFF

D: TRBD1
size: many
V: TRBV7-6
J: TRBJ1-1
DNA: TGTGCCAGCAGCTTAGTTCAGGGGGCAAACACTGAAGCTTTCTTT
CDR3: CASSLVQGANTEAFF

D: TRBD2
size: .
V: TRBV20-1
J: TRBJ2-2
DNA: TGCAGTGCTAGTAATAGCGGGGGCCCGAACACCGGGGAGCTGTTTTTT
CDR3: CSASNSGGPNTGELFF

D: .
size: .
V: TRBV6-8
J: TRBJ1-1
DNA: TGTGCCAGCAGTTCCTCCCGACTTTACTTGTTAACTGAAGCTTTCTTT
CDR3: CASSSSRLYLLTEAFF

D: .
size: .
V: TRBV6-6
J: TRBJ1-1
DNA: TGTGCCAGCAGTTACTCAGAATGGGGCACTGAAGCTTTCTTT
CDR3: CASSYSEWGTEAFF

D: .
size: few
V: TRBV7-2
J: TRBJ1-2
DNA: TGTGCCAGCAGCTTAGCGTGGTCAGGGATCTATGGCTACACCTTC
CDR3: CASSLAWSGIYGYTF

D: .
size: .
V: TRBV5-1
J: TRBJ1-5
DNA: TGCGCCAGCAGCCTGGGGCAGGGCGGTCAGGATCAGCCCCAGCATTTT
CDR3: CASSLGQGGQDQPQHF

D: .
size: .
V: TRBV12-3/TRBV12-4
J: TRBJ2-3
DNA: TGTGCCAGCAAGTTTAGGGGGTTAGATACGCAGTATTTT
CDR3: CASKFRGLDTQYF

D: .
size: few
V: TRBV4-3
J: TRBJ2-7
DNA: TGCGCCAGCAGCCAAGATGGAGGGGGCACCTACGAGCAGTACTTC
CDR3: CASSQDGGGTYEQYF

D: .
size: .
V: TRBV7-6
J: TRBJ1-6
DNA: TGTGCCAGCAGCTCAGGATTCGGGAATTCACCCCTCCACTTT
CDR3: CASSSGFGNSPLHF

D: .
size: .
V: TRBV29-1
J: TRBJ1-1
DNA: TGCAGCGCCCCGGGAGGAGCTGAAGCTTTCTTT
CDR3: CSAPGGAEAFF

D: .
size: few
V: TRBV7-8
J: TRBJ2-1
DNA: TGTGCCAGCAGCGGTCGGACACTAGTCTACAATGAGCAGTTCTTC
CDR3: CASSGRTLVYNEQFF

D: .
size: many
V: TRBV20-1
J: TRBJ1-2
DNA: TGCAGTGCTAGAGATCGAGGTCACTATGGCTACACCTTC
CDR3: CSARDRGHYGYTF

D: TRBD1
size: .
V: TRBV9
J: TRBJ1-3
DNA: TGTGCCAGCAGTCTTACCCCGGGGACAGGGTCTCTGGTTGAAAACACCATATATTTT
CDR3: CASSLTPGTGSLVENTIYF

D: .
size: .
V: TRBV7-9
J: TRBJ2-7
DNA: TGTGCCAGCAGCGCAATTATTTACGAGCAGTACTTC
CDR3: CASSAIIYEQYF

D: .
size: .
V: TRBV28
J: TRBJ1-1
DNA: TGTGCCACCGCTCGGGGGAACACTGAAGCTTTCTTT
CDR3: CATARGNTEAFF

D: .
size: .
V: TRBV5-6
J: TRBJ2-5
DNA: TGTGCCAGCAGCTTAATGGGCCTCCAAGAGACCCAGTACTTC
CDR3: CASSLMGLQETQYF

D: TRBD2
size: .
V: TRBV9
J: TRBJ2-1
DNA: TGTGCCAGCAGCCCAAACGGACTAGCCTACAATGAGCAGTTCTTC
CDR3: CASSPNGLAYNEQFF

D: .
size: .
V: TRBV5-1
J: TRBJ2-7
DNA: TGCGCCAGCAGCTTGAGGCAGGGGCGGACCTACGAGCAGTACTTC
CDR3: CASSLRQGRTYEQYF

D: .
size: many
V: TRBV12-3/TRBV12-4
J: TRBJ1-2
DNA: TGTGCCAGCACCCAACAGGGATTCCATGGCTACACCTTC
CDR3: CASTQQGFHGYTF

D: .
size: .
V: TRBV29-1
J: TRBJ2-5
DNA: TGCAGCGTGAGGACGGTACTCCAAGAGACCCAGTACTTC
CDR3: CSVRTVLQETQYF

D: .
size: few
V: TRBV12-3/TRBV12-4
J: TRBJ2-3
DNA: TGTGCCAGCAGTTTTAGCTACACAGATACGCAGTATTTT
CDR3: CASSFSYTDTQYF

D: .
size: .
V: TRBV9
J: TRBJ2-3
DNA: TGTGCCAGCAGCGTAGTCGGGGGACTCACAGATACGCAGTATTTT
CDR3: CASSVVGGLTDTQYF

D: .
size: .
V: TRBV20-1
J: TRBJ1-1
DNA: TGCAGTGCCACCCCCGCATTCGAGAACACTGAAGCTTTCTTT
CDR3: CSATPAFENTEAFF

D: .
size: .
V: TRBV10-3
J: TRBJ1-2
DNA: TGTGCCATCAGTGACAATCCGGACCGCACTAACTATGGCTACACCTTC
CDR3: CAISDNPDRTNYGYTF

D: TRBD2
size: .
V: TRBV5-1
J: TRBJ2-2
DNA: TGCGCCAGCAGCTGGTGGGGACTAGCCGCGAACACCGGGGAGCTGTTTTTT
CDR3: CASSWWGLAANTGELFF

D: TRBD1
size: .
V: TRBV5-1
J: TRBJ1-1
DNA: TGCGCCAGCAGCTACGGACAGGGGAACACTGAAGCTTTCTTT
CDR3: CASSYGQGNTEAFF

D: TRBD2
size: few
V: TRBV18
J: TRBJ2-1
DNA: TGTGCCAGCTCACCACCAACGGGGGGGCTGTACAATGAGCAGTTCTTC
CDR3: CASSPPTGGLYNEQFF

D: .
size: .
V: TRBV7-2
J: TRBJ1-6
DNA: TGTGCCAGCAGCTTAGGGCCAGGGAGGCCACCCCTCCACTTT
CDR3: CASSLGPGRPPLHF

D: .
size: .
V: TRBV7-9
J: TRBJ2-5
DNA: TGTGCCAGTACCTACCGGGACCAACAAGAGACCCAGTACTTC
CDR3: CASTYRDQQETQYF